The rows below give T cell receptor beta chains drawn from one sample of a study of T cell responses to AZD1222 COVID-19 vaccine. Assay: immunoSEQ multiplex PCR; the TCRdb copy retains only in-frame clones and omits some. The data hold 200,000 or so clones, with under 95% observed a single time. The source material was peripheral blood, sampled 28 days after the second AZD1222 dose. The receptors stem from an adult who received the AZD1222 COVID-19 vaccine. The CDR3 runs from the conserved cysteine through the conserved F or W. The D gene is left open where the match is weak. Not all rows give a size; the values are once, few, many and, for expanded clones, a class.

D gene	V gene	J gene	clone size	CDR3 DNA	CDR3 protein
TRBD1	TRBV6-5	TRBJ1-1	-	TGTGCCAGCAGTTCGTTTACGGGACAGGCGTCTGAAGCTTTCTTT	CASSSFTGQASEAFF
-	TRBV20-1	TRBJ1-3	-	TGCAGTGCTGGGGGGGGCCCCTATGTATATTTT	CSAGGGPYVYF
-	TRBV6-5	TRBJ1-1	-	TGTGCCAGCAGTTACTCTTCCAGGGTGAACACTGAAGCTTTCTTT	CASSYSSRVNTEAFF
-	TRBV6-5	TRBJ1-5	-	TGTGCCAGCAGCGCCGAGTTGGGTTATCAGCCCCAGCATTTT	CASSAELGYQPQHF
-	TRBV7-9	TRBJ1-6	once	TGTGCCAGCAGCCCCCAGGGCACGATCAATTCACCCCTCCACTTT	CASSPQGTINSPLHF
-	TRBV19	TRBJ1-3	few	TGTGCCAGTAGGGGAAGAGCTGGAAACACCATATATTTT	CASRGRAGNTIYF
TRBD2	TRBV4-1	TRBJ2-5	-	TGCGCCAGCAGCCAAGGAGCGGGGGGCCTAGGAGAGACCCAGTACTTC	CASSQGAGGLGETQYF
-	TRBV6-6	TRBJ2-7	-	TGTGCCAGCAGTCCCGGACAGATGCCCTACGAGCAGTACTTC	CASSPGQMPYEQYF
-	TRBV30	TRBJ1-1	-	TGTGCCTGGAGAGCGGCAGGTCGGACTGAAGCTTTCTTT	CAWRAAGRTEAFF
TRBD1	TRBV30	TRBJ2-7	-	TGTGCCTGCGGGACAGGCAACTACGAGCAGTACTTC	CACGTGNYEQYF
-	TRBV19	TRBJ2-7	-	TGTGCCAGTAGTATTGATGACAGCTACGAGCAGTACTTC	CASSIDDSYEQYF